This T cell receptor (beta chain) was sequenced for a study of Ad26.COV2.S vaccination and SARS-CoV-2 variants. Study-level points and caveats: Participants given vaccine showed non-spike TCR breadth similar to that of placebo recipients.

Trimming took off 8 bases at V and 10 bases at J, with 23 bases between the two ends. This CDR3 has 13 amino acids. Germline CDR1 is GTSNPN and CDR2 is SVGIG (reference sequence). Profiled with immunoSEQ multiplex PCR; TCRdb holds only in-frame clones, not every one. Here the sample spans about 440,000 clones, around 90% being singletons. As to this clone: What it binds is not known.

Treatment given: around 19 received Ad26.COV2.S at low or high dose, single or two shots; about 5 received placebo; per-sample allocation not given. The study sampled participants on day 63 after the first vaccine or placebo injection. This TCR derives from a person aged 18 to 65 who received the Ad26.COV2.S COVID-19 vaccine or a placebo. The sequences come from peripheral blood, collected in a trial of Ad26.COV2.S vaccine versus placebo. J is TRBJ1-1 and V is TRBV30; D gene unclear. In DNA, the CDR3 is TGTGCCACAGACCAGGCGGGTGATGTAGGAGCTTTCTTT. It specifies CATDQAGDVGAFF.